At least ten counts were recorded for the clone carrying this TCR beta chain. Quantitative barcoded 5'-RACE was used to prepare TCR beta libraries. A single record per CDR3 protein comes from TCRdb applying MiXCR to the 5' RACE reads. The table shows roughly 250,000 distinct CDR3 sequences, with over 9.5% occurring only once. The record originates from a study of CD8 T cells in ankylosing spondylitis. The sequenced material came from blood, either unsorted or a sorted T cell fraction (not recorded which). The TCR was taken from a male donor with ankylosing spondylitis or in good health (not recorded which).

This CDR3 reads CASSPLASTLDGYTF. The DNA of the CDR3 is TGTGCCAGCTCACCACTGGCCAGCACTTTAGATGGCTACACCTTC. The chain combines TRBV18 with TRBJ1-2; unclear D gene. The V gene's germline CDR1 is KGHSH and CDR2 LQKENI. CDR3 length: 15 residues. With 1 base removed from V and 6 bases from J, the gap between germline ends came to 15 bases.